This T cell receptor (beta chain) was identified in a study of shared clonotypes between healthy human individuals. Overall study results and limits: The study found about 5.1% of naive CD4 clonotypes shared across several donors. Rarefaction exposed incomplete sorted-subset sequencing despite large depth.

A CD45RA+ naive subset and a CD45RA-negative memory subset were split from CD4+ cells. This clone is a singleton in its sample. Antigen unknown. The sample contains more than one DNA sequence encoding this CDR3. The germline CDR1 and CDR2 sequences are MGHRA and YSYEKL. Between the trimmed V and J ends, which lost 0 bases and 4 bases, there was a span of 12 bases. The CDR3 runs 15 residues. Every subset had its genomic DNA shared out evenly among several immunoSEQ plates. Here immunoSEQ multiplex PCR was the method, and the copy in TCRdb shows in-frame clones only, minus some. The table shows over 2 million clones, with 85% to 95% occurring only once.

This chain joins TRBV4-1 and TRBJ1-2, with D perhaps matching TRBD1 (5 bases). The TCR originated in a young man in good health. Some clones in this sample may be carry-over from other donors' samples. Sequencing was performed on naive CD4+ T cells from PBMCs. Subset reported: CD45RA+ positively selected. The CDR3 coding sequence is TGCGCCAGCAGCCAAGAGGGGGGATTTAGCTATGGCTACACCTTC. Its protein product is CASSQEGGFSYGYTF.